The 26 T cell receptor beta chains reported below all come from one sample, sequenced in a study of blood T cell repertoires in COVID-19. This table comes from immunoSEQ multiplex PCR, and its TCRdb copy is limited to in-frame clones, with some not included. Counted here are tens of thousands of clones, roughly nine tenths occurring once; the ten biggest clones make up 1.6%. Input material: peripheral blood. These receptors originate from a man aged 60-69 years with acute or convalescent COVID-19.

The chain employs TRBV19 and TRBJ1-6; TRBD1 agrees at 7 bases. Germline assignment: CDR1 LNHDA and CDR2 SQIVND (reference sequence). The CDR3 sequence is 14 residues long. The V and J ends lost 8 bases and 5 bases, in that order; junction bases with no gene match: 6. This CDR3 is CASLGGPDNSPLHF. The DNA of the CDR3 is TGTGCCAGTCTAGGGGGCCCTGATAATTCACCCCTCCACTTT.

V and J are TRBV2 and TRBJ2-7; 7 bases agree with TRBD1. Germline V gene lookup returns CDR1 SNHLY and CDR2 FYNNEI. The CDR3 is made up of 14 amino acids. V trimming: 3 bases; J trimming: 3 bases; junction bases outside the gene matches: 5. This CDR3 is CASSDTAGGYEQYF. CDR3 nucleotides: TGTGCCAGCAGTGATACGGCAGGGGGCTACGAGCAGTACTTC. Supplemented by reference TRBV2 and TRBJ2-7, the full variable domain reads EPEVTQTPSHQVTQMGQEVILRCVPISNHLYFYWYRQILGQKVEFLVSFYNNEISEKSEIFDDQFSVERPDGSNFTLKIRSTKLEDSAMYFCASSDTAGGYEQYFGPGTRLTVT.

The chain has TRBV6-5 and TRBJ1-5, with 9 bases that match TRBD1. CDR1 MNHEY and CDR2 SVGAGI come from the germline V gene. V was clipped by 8 bases and J by 4 bases; unmatched bases: 3. This CDR3 comprises 13 residues. CDR3 region: CASHDRGNQPQHF. For the CDR3, the DNA is TGTGCCAGCCACGACAGGGGGAATCAGCCCCAGCATTTT.

This clone was counted a single time. The chain uses TRBV20-1 and TRBJ1-1; unclear D gene. V gave up 3 bases and J gave up 1 base, with 6 bases separating them. Germline V gene data show CDR1 as DFQATT and CDR2 as SNEGSKA (reference sequence). This CDR3 is built from 12 residues. CDR3 bases: TGCAGTGCTAGTGCGGGGAACACTGAAGCTTTCTTT. Translating it yields CSASAGNTEAFF.

The chain carries TRBV5-4 and TRBJ1-1, with TRBD1 as a possible D gene (6 bases). V was pared by 2 bases and J by 5 bases, with 19 bases between. The CDR3 runs 16 residues. CDR1 and CDR2 (germline): SGHNT, YYREEE (reference sequence). CDR3 region: CASSLDPGRRGTEAFF. The CDR3 DNA reads as TGTGCCAGCAGCTTAGACCCTGGACGAAGGGGGACTGAAGCTTTCTTT.

The chain is built from TRBV21-1 and TRBJ2-6; TRBD2, as called in the table, went unchecked against the DNA. TRBV21-1 is recorded as a pseudogene. This CDR3 has 22 amino acids. The CDR3 loop reads CASSKAKELEGSNKSGANVLTF. DNA of the CDR3: TGTGCCAGCAGCAAAGCGAAGGAGTTAGAGGGAAGTAATAAATCTGGGGCCAACGTCCTGACTTTC.

There are a few counts of this clone. The chain carries TRBV6-5 and TRBJ1-4; possible D gene TRBD1, 5 bases. The V and J ends lost 6 bases and 7 bases respectively, with 15 bases between them. This CDR3 has 14 residues. In germline, CDR1 is MNHEY, CDR2 SVGAGI. In DNA, the CDR3 is TGTGCCAGCAGCTATACAGGATTCGTTGAAAAACTGTTTTTT. Translating gives CASSYTGFVEKLFF.

V and J are TRBV5-1 and TRBJ1-4; 9 bases fit TRBD1. Germline CDR1 and CDR2: SGHRS and YFSETQ. The length of the CDR3 is 14 residues. V shed 3 bases and J 8 bases; nucleotides not matched to a gene: 5. CDR3 sequence reads: CASSSGQGNEKLFF. CDR3 coding DNA: TGCGCCAGCAGCTCGGGACAGGGTAACGAAAAACTGTTTTTT.

The chain joins TRBV3-1 (or the pseudogene TRBV3-2) to TRBJ1-4; 7 positions match TRBD1. Unmatched junction bases numbered 6, after V lost 4 bases and J lost 7 bases. The CDR3 spans 14 residues. CDR1 is LGHDT, CDR2 YNNKEL, per germline (reference sequence). The CDR3 region has the DNA TGTGCCAGCAGCCGTGAACCAGGGGGTGAAAAACTGTTTTTT. Its translation: CASSREPGGEKLFF.

The chain employs TRBV6-1 and TRBJ1-1; D gene ambiguous. This CDR3 comprises 13 residues. The V and J ends lost 2 bases and 6 bases respectively, with 10 bases between them. Germline V gene data show CDR1 as MNHNS and CDR2 as SASEGT. CDR3 in amino acids: CASSESLGPEAFF. CDR3 bases: TGTGCCAGCAGTGAATCTTTGGGCCCTGAAGCTTTCTTT.

This clone occurred a few times. The chain joins TRBV10-1 to TRBJ1-2; no reliable D call. V lost 3 bases, J lost 7 bases, and 18 bases lay in between. This CDR3 is 15 amino acids long. Per the germline V gene, CDR1 is WNHNN and CDR2 is SYGVQD (reference sequence). The CDR3 region is CASSDLATALCGYTF. The CDR3 nucleotides are TGCGCCAGCAGTGACCTCGCTACGGCACTATGTGGCTACACCTTC.

This clone was picked up one time. The rearrangement uses TRBV19 and TRBJ2-7, with D tentatively TRBD1 (6 bases). Per the germline V gene, CDR1 is LNHDA and CDR2 is SQIVND (reference sequence). CDR3 length: 13 amino acids. V shed 11 bases and J shed 2 bases, with 16 bases lying between them. The CDR3 reads CASKGDHPYEQYF. The CDR3, as DNA: TGTGCCTCCAAGGGGGACCATCCCTACGAGCAGTACTTC.

This clone was detected only a few times. J is TRBJ2-3 and V is TRBV4-2, with TRBD2 matching 13 bases. Per the germline V gene, CDR1 is LGHNA and CDR2 is YNFKEQ. After removal of 4 bases from V and 2 bases from J, the junction contained 3 bases not matched to a gene. This CDR3 is 16 amino acids long. CDR3 sequence reads: CASSLGTSGATDTQYF. CDR3 DNA: TGTGCCAGCAGCCTAGGGACTAGCGGGGCCACAGATACGCAGTATTTT.

This clone turned up a few times. The rearrangement joins TRBV10-2 to TRBJ1-1; D remains unclear. V was cut by 6 bases and J by 5 bases, with 10 bases left in between. Germline V gene sequence: CDR1 WSHSY, CDR2 SAAADI. This CDR3 has 12 amino acids. Here the CDR3 DNA reads TGCGCCAGCAGACAAGGGAGAACTGAAGCTTTCTTT. It translates to CASRQGRTEAFF.

CDR3: CASSLYRGDNEQFF. CDR3 DNA sequence: TGTGCCAGCAGCTTATACAGGGGAGACAATGAGCAGTTCTTC. The chain carries TRBV11-2 and TRBJ2-1; 7 bases are shared with TRBD1. Trimming removed 2 bases from V and 5 bases from J; junction bases left unmatched: 3. Germline V CDR1 and CDR2: SGHAT, FQNNGV. CDR3 length equals 14 residues. The variable domain in full, completed from reference TRBV11-2 and TRBJ2-1, reads EAGVAQSPRYKIIEKRQSVAFWCNPISGHATLYWYQQILGQGPKLLIQFQNNGVVDDSQLPKDRFSAERLKGVDSTLKIQPAKLEDSAVYLCASSLYRGDNEQFFGPGTRLTVL.

The V gene is TRBV3-1 (or the pseudogene TRBV3-2), the J gene TRBJ1-2; D not certain. Trimming cost V 1 base and J 4 bases, with 13 bases left between them. The CDR3 is made up of 15 amino acids. Germline loops: CDR1 LGHDT, CDR2 YNNKEL (reference sequence). CDR3 region: CASSQGGHFSYGYTF. The CDR3 DNA follows: TGTGCCAGCAGCCAAGGAGGGCACTTTTCCTATGGCTACACCTTC.

The chain recombines TRBV9 with TRBJ2-3, with D tentatively TRBD1 (6 bases). The CDR3 sequence is 15 residues long. The V and J ends lost 1 base and 5 bases respectively, with 14 bases between them. Germline V gene lookup returns CDR1 SGDLS and CDR2 YYNGEE. The CDR3: CASSVSPNRVDTQYF. In nucleotides, the CDR3 is TGTGCCAGCAGCGTAAGCCCCAACAGGGTAGATACGCAGTATTTT.

The chain carries TRBV7-2 and TRBJ1-1, with TRBD1 as a possible D gene (5 bases). The CDR3 consists of 13 residues. The V end lost 6 bases, the J end lost 4 bases, and 12 bases lay between the germline ends. The germline gives CDR1 SGHTA, CDR2 FQGNSA. The CDR3 sequence: CASSSQGSTEAFF. The CDR3 region has the DNA TGTGCCAGCAGTTCCCAGGGTAGCACTGAAGCTTTCTTT.

The genes are TRBV19 and TRBJ2-7; TRBD2 might be the D (6 bases). Germline CDR1 LNHDA, CDR2 SQIVND (reference sequence). This CDR3 comprises 14 residues. Deletions cut 7 bases from V and 0 bases from J, with 13 bases between. The CDR3 nucleotides read TGTGCCAGTACCCCAAACGGGGGCTCCTACGAGCAGTACTTC. Protein: CASTPNGGSYEQYF. The full variable domain, in which reference TRBV19 and TRBJ2-7 provide the parts outside the CDR3, is DGGITQSPKYLFRKEGQNVTLSCEQNLNHDAMYWYRQDPGQGLRLIYYSQIVNDFQKGDIAEGYSVSREKKESFPLTVTSAQKNPTAFYLCASTPNGGSYEQYFGPGTRLTVT.

This clone has only one observation. The CDR3 DNA reads as TGTGCCAGCAGGCAACAGGGAACCCCCCACGAGCAGTACTTC. Its protein is CASRQQGTPHEQYF. This chain uses TRBV6-5 with TRBJ2-7, with D perhaps matching TRBD1 (6 bases). V shed 6 bases and J shed 5 bases, with 17 bases lying between them. From germline, CDR1 is MNHEY and CDR2 SVGAGI. This CDR3 has 14 residues.

The chain recombines TRBV5-1 with TRBJ2-3; D not resolved. Looked up from germline, CDR1 is SGHRS and CDR2 is YFSETQ. The CDR3 runs 13 residues. The V and J ends lost 4 bases and 2 bases respectively, with 8 bases between them. As DNA, the CDR3 is TGCGCCAGCAGCGACAAGTTCACAGATACGCAGTATTTT. This sequence encodes CASSDKFTDTQYF.

The DNA of the CDR3 is TGTGCCAGCAGCCAAGATCTGGGCAGAGAAGCTTTCTTT. Its translation: CASSQDLGREAFF. This rearrangement joins TRBV14 to TRBJ1-1; D is undetermined. The V gene lost 0 bases and the J gene lost 8 bases, with 10 bases spanning the gap. Germline V lookup: CDR1 SGHDN, CDR2 FVKESK. The CDR3 totals 13 residues.

This chain joins TRBV4-1 and TRBJ2-1; 8 bases are a match to TRBD2. CDR1 MGHRA and CDR2 YSYEKL come from the germline V gene. The CDR3 spans 17 residues. V shed 0 bases, J shed 1 base, and the junction held 5 bases outside the gene matches. In DNA form, the CDR3 reads TGCGCCAGCAGCCAAGAACCAACTAGCGGTTCCTACAATGAGCAGTTCTTC. Encoded protein: CASSQEPTSGSYNEQFF.

The rearrangement joins TRBV12-5 to TRBJ2-3; no definite D call. V lost 6 bases and J lost 1, with 11 bases in between. Germline V gene lookup returns CDR1 LGHNT and CDR2 FRNRAP. There are 14 residues in the CDR3. The CDR3 loop reads CASGITRGTDTQYF. CDR3 coding DNA: TGTGCTAGTGGCATCACCCGGGGCACAGATACGCAGTATTTT.

CDR3 sequence: CASHSIMGTDTQYF. For the CDR3, the DNA is TGTGCCAGCCACTCGATAATGGGCACAGATACGCAGTATTTT. V and J are TRBV19 and TRBJ2-3; D is unresolved. CDR3 size: 14 residues. CDR1 is LNHDA, CDR2 SQIVND, per germline (reference sequence). V dropped 9 bases and J dropped 1 base, with 14 bases sitting between them.

The genes are TRBV29-1 and TRBJ1-4; no clear D gene. Germline loops: CDR1 SQVTM, CDR2 ANQGSEA. Trimming pared 1 base from V and 0 bases from J, leaving 6 bases between. This CDR3 spans 14 amino acids. CDR3 sequence: CSVEGATTNEKLFF. The CDR3 DNA sequence: TGCAGCGTTGAAGGGGCAACAACTAATGAAAAACTGTTTTTT.